Sequencing of this T cell receptor (beta chain) was carried out in a study of T cells in Graves' hyperthyroidism and ophthalmopathy. Researchers took RNA transcripts and amplified the TCR beta CDR3 regions from them. Carried out on the TCR CDR3, a first-round RT-PCR used the HTBI primer set. TCRdb re-derived calls from the multiplex PCR reads in MiXCR, one entry per CDR3 protein. This table holds fewer than 600,000 distinct CDR3 sequences, about 15% found once. As to this clonotype: Antigen unknown.

The V gene end was trimmed by 5 bases and the J gene end by 5 bases; junction bases not matched to a gene: 8. The germline V gene has CDR1 LNHNV and CDR2 YYDKDF (reference sequence). This CDR3 contains 17 residues. Points from the study as a whole: Most expanded thyroid clonotypes above 0.001 recurred in blood.

Specimen: blood. The chain couples TRBV15 to TRBJ2-3; TRBD2 matches 15 bases. This clonotype originated in a woman in her forties with Graves' hyperthyroidism. The CDR3 region is CATSGGLAGGPEDTQYF. CDR3 DNA: TGTGCCACCAGCGGAGGACTAGCGGGAGGGCCAGAAGATACGCAGTATTTT.